This T cell receptor beta chain was sequenced for a study of blood T cells in healthy people across ages. The V gene's germline CDR1 is DFQATT and CDR2 SNEGSKA (reference sequence). CDR3 length: 15 residues. Trimming removed 5 bases at V and 0 bases at J, with 16 bases between. A J-beta primer mix and a sample-barcoded 5' primer were used in a second PCR of roughly 7 to 12 cycles. Each CDR3 protein is one row after TCRdb ran MiXCR on the 5' RACE reads. Of 540,000 or so distinct CDR3 sequences listed, 27% are singletons. The sample holds a few counts of this clonotype. V and J are TRBV20-1 and TRBJ2-5; tentatively, D is TRBD1 (6 bases). The sequence was collected from a woman in her 70s in good health. The sample taken for sequencing was blood. The CDR3 coding sequence is TGCAGTGCTTACACCCTAACAGGGCACCAAGAGACCCAGTACTTC. It encodes CSAYTLTGHQETQYF.